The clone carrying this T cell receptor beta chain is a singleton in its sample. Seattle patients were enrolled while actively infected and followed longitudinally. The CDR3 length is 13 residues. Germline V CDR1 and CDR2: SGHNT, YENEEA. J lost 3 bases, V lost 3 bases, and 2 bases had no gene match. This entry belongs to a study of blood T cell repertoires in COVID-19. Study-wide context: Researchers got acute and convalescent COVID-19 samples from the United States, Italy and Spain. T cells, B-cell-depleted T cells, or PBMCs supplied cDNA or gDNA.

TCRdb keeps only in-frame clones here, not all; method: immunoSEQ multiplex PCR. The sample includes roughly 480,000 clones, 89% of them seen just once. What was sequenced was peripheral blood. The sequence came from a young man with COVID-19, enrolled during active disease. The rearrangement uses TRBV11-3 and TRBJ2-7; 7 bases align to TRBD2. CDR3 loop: CASSFQRGYEQYF. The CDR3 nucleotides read TGTGCCAGCAGCTTCCAGCGGGGCTACGAGCAGTACTTC.